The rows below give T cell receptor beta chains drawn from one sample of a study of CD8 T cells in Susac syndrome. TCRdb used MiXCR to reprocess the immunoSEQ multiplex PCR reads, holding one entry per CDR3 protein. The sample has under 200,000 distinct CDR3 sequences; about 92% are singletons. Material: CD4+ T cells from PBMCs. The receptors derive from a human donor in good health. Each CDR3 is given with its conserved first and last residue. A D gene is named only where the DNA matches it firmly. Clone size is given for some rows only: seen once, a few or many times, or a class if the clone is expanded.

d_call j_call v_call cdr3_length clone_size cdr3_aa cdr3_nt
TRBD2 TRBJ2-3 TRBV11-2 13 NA CASRTSGADTQYF TGTGCCAGCAGGACTAGCGGCGCAGATACGCAGTATTTT
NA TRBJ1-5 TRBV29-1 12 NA CSVGSAGQPQHF TGCAGCGTTGGGAGTGCGGGTCAGCCCCAGCATTTT
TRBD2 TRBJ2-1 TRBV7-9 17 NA CASSTQTSGGSYNEQFF TGTGCCAGCAGCACCCAGACTAGCGGGGGGTCCTACAATGAGCAGTTCTTC
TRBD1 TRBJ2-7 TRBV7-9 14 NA CASSQSTGSYEQYF TGTGCCAGCAGCCAATCGACAGGGTCCTACGAGCAGTACTTC
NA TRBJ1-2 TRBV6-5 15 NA CASSYVGSPNYGYTF TGTGCCAGCAGTTACGTCGGGAGTCCGAACTATGGCTACACCTTC
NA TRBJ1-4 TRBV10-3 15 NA CAISSHSSTNEKLFF TGTGCCATCAGTTCCCACAGTTCAACTAATGAAAAACTGTTTTTT
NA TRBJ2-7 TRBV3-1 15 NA CASSQQWSGDYEQYF TGTGCCAGCAGCCAACAGTGGTCGGGAGACTACGAGCAGTACTTC
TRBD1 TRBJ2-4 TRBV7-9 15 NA CASSWTGGTKNIQYF TGTGCCAGCAGCTGGACAGGGGGCACCAAAAACATTCAGTACTTC
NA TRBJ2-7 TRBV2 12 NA CASSDLSSEQYF TGTGCCAGCAGTGATCTTAGCTCCGAGCAGTACTTC
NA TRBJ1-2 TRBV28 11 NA CASRYLNGYTF TGTGCCAGCAGGTATTTGAATGGCTACACCTTC
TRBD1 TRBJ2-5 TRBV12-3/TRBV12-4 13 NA CASSYRGRETQYF TGTGCCAGCAGTTACAGGGGGCGCGAGACCCAGTACTTC
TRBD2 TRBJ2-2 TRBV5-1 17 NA CASSLETSGSRTGELFF TGCGCCAGCAGCTTGGAGACTAGCGGGAGTCGCACCGGGGAGCTGTTTTTT
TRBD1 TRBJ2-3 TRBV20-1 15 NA CSAFHPRTGSNTQYF TGCAGTGCCTTTCACCCGCGGACAGGGTCGAATACGCAGTATTTT
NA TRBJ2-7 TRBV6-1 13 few CASTPGSNYEQYF TGTGCCAGCACTCCCGGGTCCAACTACGAGCAGTACTTC
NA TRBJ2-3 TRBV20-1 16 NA CSARPIGRGPSDTQYF TGCAGTGCTCGGCCAATCGGCAGGGGCCCCTCAGATACGCAGTATTTT
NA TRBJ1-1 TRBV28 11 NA CASSSRTEAFF TGTGCCAGCAGTTCTCGGACTGAAGCTTTCTTT
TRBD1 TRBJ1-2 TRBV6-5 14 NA CASSYGTGRDGYTF TGTGCCAGCAGTTACGGGACAGGGAGGGATGGCTACACCTTC
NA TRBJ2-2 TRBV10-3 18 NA CAISPLPLGKPNTGELFF TGTGCCATCAGCCCACTACCCTTAGGGAAACCGAACACCGGGGAGCTGTTTTTT
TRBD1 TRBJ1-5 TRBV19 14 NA CASSHRGGNQPQHF TGTGCCAGTAGTCACAGGGGAGGGAATCAGCCCCAGCATTTT
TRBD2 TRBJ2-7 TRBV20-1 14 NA CSAKGTSVSYEQYF TGCAGTGCTAAGGGGACTAGCGTTTCCTACGAGCAGTACTTC
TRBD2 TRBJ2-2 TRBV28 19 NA CASSPIPPGGSLNTGELFF TGTGCCAGCAGCCCAATCCCCCCCGGCGGGAGTCTTAACACCGGGGAGCTGTTTTTT